A single sample gave rise to the 5 T cell receptor beta chains below, sequenced in a study of OX40 agonist ivuxolimab in advanced cancers. The library was generated by the immunoSEQ multiplex PCR assay. TCRdb limited this immuneACCESS table to in-frame rearrangements with V and J called. A share of clones is missing; checked studies link under half to unresolved V genes, and the rest is unexplained. Counted in this sample were fewer than 70,000 clones; about 88% of them appeared once. The leading ten clones occupy about 3% of the sample. Here the sequenced sample was CD4+ or CD8+ T cells sorted from blood, taken in a trial of the OX40 agonist ivuxolimab. Every receptor here comes from an adult with an advanced solid tumor such as melanoma, head and neck, liver or kidney cancer.

This clone was counted between two and nine times. The rearrangement uses TRBV29-1 and TRBJ2-3; D is ambiguous. This CDR3 spans 13 amino acids. Germline V gene lookup returns CDR1 SQVTM and CDR2 ANQGSEA. V shed 0 bases and J shed 6 bases, with 10 bases lying between them. The CDR3 sequence: CSVEDWAEDTQYF. The CDR3, as DNA: TGCAGCGTTGAAGATTGGGCGGAGGATACGCAGTATTTT.

The V gene is TRBV19, the J gene TRBJ2-3; perhaps TRBD2 as D (6 bases). The V gene's germline CDR1 is LNHDA and CDR2 SQIVND (reference sequence). V dropped 4 bases and J dropped 2 bases, with 7 bases sitting between them. CDR3 length equals 13 residues. CDR3 DNA sequence: TGTGCCAGTAGTAGGGACTTCACAGATACGCAGTATTTT. Encoded protein: CASSRDFTDTQYF.

The J gene is TRBJ1-5, the V gene TRBV5-8, with TRBD1 as a possible D gene (5 bases). Germline-derived CDR1 and CDR2 are SGHTS and YDEGEE. V was clipped by 1 base and J by 1 base, with 15 bases between them. CDR3 length: 17 amino acids. CDR3: CASSLMALGQSNQPQHF. DNA of the CDR3: TGTGCCAGCAGCTTGATGGCACTGGGGCAGAGCAATCAGCCCCAGCATTTT.

The chain recombines TRBV18 with TRBJ2-6; D gene uncertain. Trimming stripped 2 bases from V and 0 bases from J, with 11 bases between. The CDR3 covers 17 residues. Germline V CDR1 and CDR2: KGHSH, LQKENI. CDR3 region: CASSPNSVPSGANVLTF. CDR3 coding DNA: TGTGCCAGCTCACCAAACAGCGTACCCTCTGGGGCCAACGTCCTGACTTTC.

For this clone: Additional DNA sequences in this sample encode the identical CDR3. The J gene is TRBJ2-3, the V gene TRBV7-3; D unclear. Looked up from germline, CDR1 is SGHTA and CDR2 is FQGTGA. The CDR3 contains 14 residues. The V end was cut by 5 bases, the J end by 0 bases, with 9 bases between. CDR3 DNA sequence: TGTGCCAGCAGCCTCCTCGGAAGCACAGATACGCAGTATTTT. Translated: CASSLLGSTDTQYF.